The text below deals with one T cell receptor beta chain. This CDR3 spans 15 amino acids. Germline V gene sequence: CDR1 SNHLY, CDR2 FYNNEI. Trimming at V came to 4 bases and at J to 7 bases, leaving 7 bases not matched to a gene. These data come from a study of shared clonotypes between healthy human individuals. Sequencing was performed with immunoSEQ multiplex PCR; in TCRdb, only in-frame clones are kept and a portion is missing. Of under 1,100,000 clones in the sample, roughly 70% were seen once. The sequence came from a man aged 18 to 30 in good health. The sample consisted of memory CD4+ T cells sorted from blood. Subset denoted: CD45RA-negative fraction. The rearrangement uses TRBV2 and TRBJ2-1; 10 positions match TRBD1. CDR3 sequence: CASSGDRGLLNEQFF. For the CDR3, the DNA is TGTGCCAGCAGTGGGGACAGGGGCCTTTTGAATGAGCAGTTCTTC.